A single sample is the source of the 29 T cell receptor beta chains below, sequenced in a study of T-cell reconstitution after alpha-beta-depleted transplantation in children. Unique molecular identifiers were incorporated into the prepared TCRbeta library. One entry per CDR3 protein, called by TCRdb with MiXCR from the PCR reads. The profile shows 75,000 to 90,000 distinct CDR3 sequences, around an eighth of them singletons. Specimen: PBMCs, mostly from graft donor cells, collected 180 days after TCRalphabeta/CD19-depleted stem cell transplant. The receptors shown here come from a male patient under 10 years old who had a stem cell transplant for acute lymphoblastic leukemia, so the T cells may come from the graft donor.

This clonotype was counted many times. The V and J genes are TRBV12-3 or TRBV12-4 and TRBJ2-4; 10 positions agree with TRBD2. J gave up 2 bases and V 1 base, and 5 bases lay outside the gene matches. This CDR3 comprises 17 residues. The CDR3 region has the DNA TGTGCCAGCAGTTTAGAAGCGGGGGGGGTACCCAAAAACATTCAGTACTTC. Translation gives CASSLEAGGVPKNIQYF.

This clonotype showed up many times. The chain employs TRBV2 and TRBJ2-3; TRBD2 matches at 8 bases. Germline CDR1 SNHLY, CDR2 FYNNEI. The ends lost 4 bases at V and 4 bases at J; junction bases unmatched: 10. There are 16 residues in the CDR3. CDR3 in amino acids: CASSAGGRRVPDTQYF. Here the CDR3 DNA reads TGTGCCAGCAGTGCGGGGGGGCGCAGGGTTCCAGATACGCAGTATTTT. Full variable domain (remainder filled in from reference TRBV2 and TRBJ2-3): EPEVTQTPSHQVTQMGQEVILRCVPISNHLYFYWYRQILGQKVEFLVSFYNNEISEKSEIFDDQFSVERPDGSNFTLKIRSTKLEDSAMYFCASSAGGRRVPDTQYFGPGTRLTVL.

A few counts support this clonotype. The chain employs TRBV7-2 and TRBJ2-1; perhaps TRBD2 as D (5 bases). Per the germline V gene, CDR1 is SGHTA and CDR2 is FQGNSA. Trimming shortened V by 10 bases and J by 10 bases, and 17 bases separated the two germline ends. The CDR3 has 12 residues. CDR3: CATKARAGEQFF. CDR3 DNA: TGTGCCACAAAGGCGAGGGCTGGAGAGCAGTTCTTC.

This clonotype has more than one count but fewer than ten. The chain carries TRBV7-2 and TRBJ2-3; D unresolved. The CDR3 is 14 amino acids. The V end lost 2 bases, the J end lost 4 bases, and 10 bases lay between the germline ends. Germline V CDR1 and CDR2: SGHTA, FQGNSA. The CDR3: CASSLQGISDTQYF. CDR3 DNA sequence: TGTGCCAGCAGCTTACAAGGGATATCAGATACGCAGTATTTT.

This clonotype turned up a few times. The chain links TRBV7-9 to TRBJ2-1, with 11 bases matching TRBD2. Unmatched junction bases numbered 10, after V lost 8 bases and J lost 7 bases. The CDR3 covers 15 residues. The V gene's germline CDR1 is SEHNR and CDR2 FQNEAQ (reference sequence). For the CDR3, the DNA is TGTGCCAGCCGGGCTAGCGGGGGGAGGTGGAATGAGCAGTTCTTC. Translated: CASRASGGRWNEQFF.

V and J are TRBV11-2 and TRBJ2-1, with TRBD1 as a possible D gene (6 bases). The CDR3 has 15 amino acids. The V gene lost 5 bases and the J gene lost 7 bases, with 18 bases spanning the gap. The germline CDR1 and CDR2 sequences are SGHAT and FQNNGV. CDR3 residues: CASSLYWGQENEQFF. CDR3 DNA sequence: TGTGCCAGCAGCCTCTATTGGGGGCAGGAGAATGAGCAGTTCTTC.

The J gene is TRBJ2-5, the V gene TRBV5-5, with TRBD2 matching over 14 bases. J was trimmed by 5 bases and V by 4 bases; bases with no gene match: 7. This CDR3 has 16 amino acids. CDR1 is SGHKS and CDR2 is YYEKEE in the germline V gene (reference sequence). The DNA for the CDR3 is TGTGCCAGCAGCGGGGGACTAGCGGGAGTGAGGGAGACCCAGTACTTC. Protein sequence: CASSGGLAGVRETQYF.

This rearrangement joins TRBV7-2 to TRBJ2-5, with D perhaps TRBD2 (6 bases). The CDR3 totals 13 residues. Germline V gives CDR1 SGHTA, CDR2 FQGNSA. V gave up 5 bases and J gave up 10 bases, with 17 bases separating them. CDR3 loop: CASSPGLSGSQYF. The CDR3 DNA follows: TGTGCCAGCAGCCCGGGACTCTCCGGGAGCCAGTACTTC.

This clonotype was seen ten or more times. The J gene is TRBJ1-5, the V gene TRBV20-1; D gene unclear. This CDR3 comprises 13 residues. Deletions cut 6 bases from V and 3 bases from J, with 12 bases between. Germline assignment: CDR1 DFQATT and CDR2 SNEGSKA (reference sequence). The CDR3 sequence: CSARRGNNQPQHF. CDR3 DNA: TGCAGTGCCAGGCGTGGAAACAATCAGCCCCAGCATTTT.

The rearrangement uses TRBV6-5 and TRBJ1-1; the D is unclear. V gave up 2 bases and J gave up 4 bases, with 8 bases separating them. The germline gives CDR1 MNHEY, CDR2 SVGAGI. This CDR3 has 13 amino acids. CDR3 amino acids: CASSYGSPTEAFF. The CDR3 coding sequence is TGTGCCAGCAGTTACGGGAGCCCCACTGAAGCTTTCTTT.

This clonotype showed up just once. CDR3 nucleotide sequence: TGCGCCAGCAGCCAAAATCGGAAAGGGGAGCGTGGCTACACCTTC. Its protein is CASSQNRKGERGYTF. The J gene is TRBJ1-2, the V gene TRBV4-3, with D tentatively TRBD1 (5 bases). V was trimmed by 2 bases and J by 7 bases, leaving 17 bases between them. The CDR3 loop spans 15 amino acids. The V gene's germline CDR1 is LGHNA and CDR2 YSLEER.

CDR3 sequence reads: CSATGGTGVSEQYF. In DNA, the CDR3 is TGCAGTGCCACCGGGGGGACAGGGGTCTCCGAGCAGTACTTC. The V and J genes are TRBV20-1 and TRBJ2-7; TRBD1 matches 10 bases. The germline CDR1 and CDR2 sequences are DFQATT and SNEGSKA (reference sequence). V shed 6 bases, J shed 6 bases, and the junction held 11 bases outside the gene matches. The CDR3 extends over 14 amino acids.

The chain recombines TRBV20-1 with TRBJ1-1; D is unresolved. CDR3 length: 14 amino acids. Germline CDR1 DFQATT, CDR2 SNEGSKA (reference sequence). The ends were cut back, 0 bases at V and 4 bases at J, with 12 bases in the middle. CDR3 in amino acids: CSARDTGRVTEAFF. DNA for the CDR3: TGCAGTGCTAGAGATACTGGACGGGTCACTGAAGCTTTCTTT.

This clonotype was detected ten times or more. This chain links TRBV5-4 with TRBJ1-2; 8 nucleotides align to TRBD1. CDR3 size: 15 residues. The V and J ends lost 5 bases and 2 bases, in that order; junction bases with no gene match: 8. Germline V gene data show CDR1 as SGHNT and CDR2 as YYREEE (reference sequence). DNA for the CDR3: TGTGCCAGCAGGGACCCGACAGGGGTAAACTATGGCTACACCTTC. Its translation: CASRDPTGVNYGYTF.

The gene calls are TRBV20-1 and TRBJ2-7; D is possibly TRBD2 (5 bases). The CDR3 is 15 amino acids. Germline V lookup: CDR1 DFQATT, CDR2 SNEGSKA (reference sequence). V lost 5 bases and J lost 4, with 21 bases in between. The CDR3 DNA reads TGCAGTGCTGGGAGCGGCGGGTCTGTCCGGTACGAGCAGTACTTC. Its translation: CSAGSGGSVRYEQYF.

This clonotype was observed a few times. The chain employs TRBV5-1 and TRBJ2-7; TRBD1 agrees at 10 bases. The CDR3 is made up of 18 amino acids. Per the germline V gene, CDR1 is SGHRS and CDR2 is YFSETQ. J lost 0 bases, V lost 5 bases, and 14 bases had no gene match. The DNA for the CDR3 is TGCGCCAGCAGGGGGGACAGGGGTGGCCGAGGGAGCTCCTACGAGCAGTACTTC. As protein: CASRGDRGGRGSSYEQYF.

The chain links TRBV5-1 to TRBJ2-1; TRBD2 matches at 8 bases. CDR3 length equals 17 residues. Germline CDR1 and CDR2: SGHRS and YFSETQ. V lost 0 bases and J lost 5; bases outside the gene matches: 10. The CDR3 reads CASSLAKLSGGHNEQFF. The CDR3 DNA reads TGCGCCAGCAGCTTGGCGAAACTAAGCGGGGGCCACAATGAGCAGTTCTTC.

This clonotype was counted only a few times. The DNA of the CDR3 is TGTGCCAGCAGCGTGACTAGCGGGAGGCCTGGAGAGACCCAGTACTTC. Translated: CASSVTSGRPGETQYF. The genes are TRBV9 and TRBJ2-5, with 13 bases that match TRBD2. Unmatched junction bases numbered 5, after V lost 2 bases and J lost 4 bases. The germline CDR1 and CDR2 sequences are SGDLS and YYNGEE. The CDR3 covers 16 residues. Using reference TRBV9 and TRBJ2-5 for the parts outside the CDR3, the full variable domain is DSGVTQTPKHLITATGQRVTLRCSPRSGDLSVYWYQQSLDQGLQFLIQYYNGEERAKGNILERFSAQQFPDLHSELNLSSLELGDSALYFCASSVTSGRPGETQYFGPGTRLLVL.

The chain is built from TRBV7-2 and TRBJ2-7, with TRBD2 identical over 11 bases. The CDR3 totals 16 residues. With V trimmed by 6 bases and J by 2 bases, 9 bases remained unmatched. Germline values: CDR1 SGHTA, CDR2 FQGNSA. DNA of the CDR3: TGTGCCAGCAGTTTACTAGCGGGAGTCCGGACCTACGAGCAGTACTTC. Translated: CASSLLAGVRTYEQYF.

The rearrangement joins TRBV10-3 to TRBJ2-1; TRBD2 is a possible D gene (6 bases). The CDR3 consists of 12 residues. Trimming shortened V by 6 bases and J by 10 bases, and 13 bases separated the two germline ends. Germline CDR1 reads ENHRY; CDR2 reads SYGVKD. This CDR3 is CAISAGLREQFF. Written as DNA, the CDR3 is TGTGCCATCAGCGCGGGACTCCGCGAGCAGTTCTTC.

The J gene is TRBJ2-7, the V gene TRBV11-2, with a tentative D call TRBD2 (6 bases). V was trimmed by 0 bases and J by 3 bases, leaving 18 bases between them. The V gene's germline CDR1 is SGHAT and CDR2 FQNNGV. This CDR3 spans 17 amino acids. As DNA, the CDR3 is TGTGCCAGCAGCTTAGACGGAACTAGCTCGGGCGACTACGAGCAGTACTTC. Protein sequence: CASSLDGTSSGDYEQYF.

This clonotype was seen many times. V and J are TRBV28 and TRBJ2-3, with D unclear. The germline CDR1 and CDR2 sequences are MDHEN and SYDVKM. This CDR3 contains 13 residues. Trimming cost V 6 bases and J 0 bases, with 7 bases left between them. In nucleotides, the CDR3 is TGTGCCAGCAGCCTTCTGAGCACAGATACGCAGTATTTT. Encoded protein: CASSLLSTDTQYF.

The chain uses TRBV19 and TRBJ2-1; 13 bases match TRBD2. Germline V gene sequence: CDR1 LNHDA, CDR2 SQIVND (reference sequence). This CDR3 region has 17 residues. The V segment lost 7 bases and the J segment 4 bases; nucleotides outside the gene matches: 10. CDR3 bases: TGTGCCAGTACCGCTACTAGCGGGGGGGCCTTTTACAATGAGCAGTTCTTC. This codes for CASTATSGGAFYNEQFF. Combining the CDR3 with reference TRBV19 and TRBJ2-1 gives the whole variable domain DGGITQSPKYLFRKEGQNVTLSCEQNLNHDAMYWYRQDPGQGLRLIYYSQIVNDFQKGDIAEGYSVSREKKESFPLTVTSAQKNPTAFYLCASTATSGGAFYNEQFFGPGTRLTVL.

This clonotype was seen more than once but under ten times. The chain has TRBV5-1 and TRBJ2-3; 10 bases fit TRBD2. The CDR3 length is 15 residues. The V gene's germline CDR1 is SGHRS and CDR2 YFSETQ. The V gene end was trimmed by 1 base and the J gene end by 6 bases; junction bases not matched to a gene: 5. The CDR3 spells CASSLTLAGADTQYF. CDR3 DNA sequence: TGCGCCAGCAGCTTGACCCTAGCGGGGGCGGATACGCAGTATTTT. Drawing the rest from reference TRBV5-1 and TRBJ2-3, the complete variable domain is KAGVTQTPRYLIKTRGQQVTLSCSPISGHRSVSWYQQTPGQGLQFLFEYFSETQRNKGNFPGRFSGRQFSNSRSEMNVSTLELGDSALYLCASSLTLAGADTQYFGPGTRLTVL.

The rearrangement links TRBV20-1 to TRBJ2-3, with 9 nucleotides matching TRBD1. This CDR3 region has 15 residues. With 7 bases clipped from V and 8 bases from J, the junction kept 16 bases outside the gene matches. CDR1 is DFQATT and CDR2 is SNEGSKA in the germline V gene (reference sequence). The CDR3 bases are TGCAGTGTCACGACAGGGGGAATGCCGTCAGGTACGCAGTATTTT. Protein: CSVTTGGMPSGTQYF.

This clonotype came up a few times. The chain links TRBV20-1 to TRBJ2-1, with D possibly TRBD2 on 7 matching bases. V was cut by 7 bases and J by 13 bases, with 20 bases left in between. This CDR3 contains 12 residues. The germline V gene encodes CDR1 DFQATT and CDR2 SNEGSKA (reference sequence). The CDR3 spells CSVLGGRFRQFF. As DNA, the CDR3 is TGCAGTGTCCTCGGGGGGCGGTTCAGACAGTTCTTC.

V is TRBV5-1 and J is TRBJ1-2; TRBD1 aligns across 10 bases. The V and J ends lost 4 bases and 6 bases, in that order; junction bases with no gene match: 9. Per the germline V gene, CDR1 is SGHRS and CDR2 is YFSETQ. The CDR3 covers 15 residues. Here the CDR3 DNA reads TGCGCCAGCAGCGCCCGGGACAGGGGAAGGAATGGCTACACCTTC. Its translation: CASSARDRGRNGYTF. Full variable domain (missing parts from reference TRBV5-1 and TRBJ1-2): KAGVTQTPRYLIKTRGQQVTLSCSPISGHRSVSWYQQTPGQGLQFLFEYFSETQRNKGNFPGRFSGRQFSNSRSEMNVSTLELGDSALYLCASSARDRGRNGYTFGSGTRLTVV.

CDR3 amino acids: CATSRDWGLTYEQYF. The DNA for the CDR3 is TGTGCCACCAGCAGAGATTGGGGACTAACCTACGAGCAGTACTTC. The V and J genes are TRBV15 and TRBJ2-7, with TRBD2 identical over 7 bases. CDR1 and CDR2 from the germline V gene are LNHNV and YYDKDF (reference sequence). The CDR3 sequence is 15 residues long. V lost 0 bases to trimming and J lost 2 bases; unmatched junction nucleotides: 4.

This clonotype showed up just a few times. The J gene is TRBJ2-5, the V gene TRBV15, with TRBD1 identical over 7 bases. J lost 5 bases, V lost 0 bases, and 6 bases had no gene match. The germline V gene has CDR1 LNHNV and CDR2 YYDKDF (reference sequence). The CDR3 is made up of 15 amino acids. The CDR3 DNA is TGTGCCACCAGCAGAGATGACAGGGTCGTGGAGACCCAGTACTTC. This codes for CATSRDDRVVETQYF.